This TCR beta chain is drawn from a study of response to subunit inactivated influenza vaccine. Study-level findings and limits: The authors suggested that few new T cells are recruited per seasonal influenza vaccination.

A single record per CDR3 protein comes from TCRdb applying MiXCR to the RT-PCR reads. The sample carries roughly 780,000 distinct CDR3 sequences, approximately 18% recorded once. This clonotype was seen only a few times. The target antigen is unknown. Trimming cost V 0 bases and J 4 bases; bases outside gene matches: 6. Germline assignment: CDR1 SEHNR and CDR2 FQNEAQ (reference sequence). This CDR3 comprises 17 residues. The TCR was taken from a man aged 45-60 years who received an inactivated influenza vaccine. The chain carries TRBV7-9 and TRBJ2-1; TRBD2 agrees at 10 bases. The sequencing here drew on PBMCs from blood, taken about 5 days after vaccination. CDR3 sequence: CASSLAGSGGEYNEQFF. The CDR3 nucleotides read TGTGCCAGCAGCTTAGCAGGCAGCGGGGGGGAGTACAATGAGCAGTTCTTC.